This entry lists 3 T cell receptor beta chains sequenced from one sample in a study of T cell repertoires in ileal Crohn's disease. TCRdb's table, derived via immunoSEQ multiplex PCR, lists solely in-frame clones and lacks some. This sample has 4,000 or so clones; around 85% occur once, and the top ten carry 7%. The sequenced sample consisted of ileal tissue. These receptors all come from an adult with Crohn's disease.

The chain uses TRBV30 and TRBJ2-3; possibly TRBD2 for D (6 bases). Deletions cut 2 bases from V and 4 bases from J, with 13 bases between. Germline-derived CDR1 and CDR2 are GTSNPN and SVGIG (reference sequence). CDR3 length equals 14 residues. This CDR3 is CAWSPAGQPDTQYF. Written as DNA, the CDR3 is TGTGCCTGGAGTCCGGCGGGGCAACCAGATACGCAGTATTTT.

The rearrangement joins TRBV10-2 to TRBJ1-1; 8 positions match TRBD1. Germline-derived CDR1 and CDR2 are WSHSY and SAAADI. The ends lost 3 bases at V and 6 bases at J; junction bases unmatched: 6. The CDR3 covers 14 residues. The chain's CDR3 is CASSDPGGHPEAFF. CDR3 bases: TGCGCCAGCAGTGACCCAGGGGGCCATCCTGAAGCTTTCTTT.

The chain links TRBV4-1 to TRBJ2-1; 12 bases line up with TRBD1. This CDR3 has 16 amino acids. V gave up 5 bases and J gave up 8 bases; unmatched junction bases: 10. Looked up from germline, CDR1 is MGHRA and CDR2 is YSYEKL. The CDR3 bases are TGCGCCAGCAGCATCCTCCGGGACAGGGGGCGACATGAGCAGTTCTTC. Its protein product is CASSILRDRGRHEQFF.